The subject of this entry is one T cell receptor (beta chain). With 0 bases removed from V and 7 bases from J, the gap between germline ends came to 13 bases. The CDR3 totals 14 residues. Germline assignment: CDR1 SGHAT and CDR2 FQNNGV. This entry comes from a study of blood T cell repertoires in COVID-19. At the level of the study: Italy, Spain and the United States were the sources of the convalescent and acute COVID-19 samples. The analysed material was cDNA or gDNA that came from T cells, B-cell-depleted T cells, or PBMCs.

Clones were read by immunoSEQ multiplex PCR, and TCRdb kept only the in-frame ones, dropping some. The data contain approximately 250,000 clones, roughly 80% of them seen just once; the ten biggest clones take up approximately 7%. The clonotype was recovered from a woman between 50 and 59 years old with acute or convalescent COVID-19. The gene calls are TRBV11-2 and TRBJ2-7, with D perhaps matching TRBD1 (6 bases). The specimen sequenced was peripheral blood. CDR3 loop: CASSLDMVGGEQYF. The CDR3, as DNA: TGTGCCAGCAGCTTAGACATGGTAGGGGGTGAGCAGTACTTC.